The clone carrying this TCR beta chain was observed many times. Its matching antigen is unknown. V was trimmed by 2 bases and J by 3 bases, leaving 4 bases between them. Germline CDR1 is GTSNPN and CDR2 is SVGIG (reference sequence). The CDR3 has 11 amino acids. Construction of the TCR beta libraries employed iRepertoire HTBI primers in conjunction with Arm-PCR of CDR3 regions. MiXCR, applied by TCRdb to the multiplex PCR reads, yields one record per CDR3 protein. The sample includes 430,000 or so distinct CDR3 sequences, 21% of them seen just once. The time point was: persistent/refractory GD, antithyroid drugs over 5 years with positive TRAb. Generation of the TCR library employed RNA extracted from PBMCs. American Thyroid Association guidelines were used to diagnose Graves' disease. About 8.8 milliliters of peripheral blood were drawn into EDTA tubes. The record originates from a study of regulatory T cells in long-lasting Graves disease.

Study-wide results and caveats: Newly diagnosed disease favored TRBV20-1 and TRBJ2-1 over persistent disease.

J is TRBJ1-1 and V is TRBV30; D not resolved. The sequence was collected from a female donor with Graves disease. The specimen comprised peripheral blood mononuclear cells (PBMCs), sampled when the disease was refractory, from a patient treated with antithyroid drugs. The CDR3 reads CAWSWDTEAFF. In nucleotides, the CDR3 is TGTGCCTGGAGTTGGGACACTGAAGCTTTCTTT.